The rows below give T cell receptor beta chains drawn from one sample of a study of blood T cell repertoires in COVID-19. Profiled with immunoSEQ multiplex PCR; TCRdb holds only in-frame clones, not every one. The sample contains roughly 200,000 clones, more than 85% of which appear only once. Input material: peripheral blood. These receptor sequences come from a man aged 40-49 years with active or convalescent COVID-19. Each CDR3 is given with its conserved first and last residue. The D gene is left open where the match is weak. Clone sizes are given selectively: once, few, many, or a class where the clone is expanded.

CAWSPGLPHNEQFF TGTGCCTGGAGCCCGGGACTTCCCCACAATGAGCAGTTCTTC NA TRBJ2-1 NA TRBV30
CASAGLAGDTGELFF TGTGCCAGCGCGGGACTAGCGGGGGACACCGGGGAGCTGTTTTTT NA TRBJ2-2 TRBD2 TRBV7-6
CAWCGRGGGALETQYF TGTGCCTGGTGTGGGCGGGGCGGGGGGGCCTTGGAGACCCAGTACTTC NA TRBJ2-5 TRBD2 TRBV30
CASSEEQGAGEQYF TGTGCCAGCAGTGAAGAGCAGGGGGCGGGCGAGCAGTACTTC NA TRBJ2-7 TRBD1 TRBV6-1
CASSRTPGQGNEQYF TGTGCCAGCAGCAGGACCCCGGGACAGGGGAACGAGCAGTACTTC NA TRBJ2-7 TRBD1 TRBV7-9
CASSLNSESQREYF TGTGCCAGCAGCTTGAATAGTGAGAGTCAAAGAGAGTATTTT NA TRBJ2-3 NA TRBV5-4
CASSDGGQGTGTF TGTGCCAGCAGCGACGGAGGACAGGGGACAGGCACCTTC NA TRBJ1-2 TRBD1 TRBV7-2
CASSPRDFWDTQYF TGTGCCAGCAGCCCCCGGGACTTCTGGGATACGCAGTATTTT few TRBJ2-3 NA TRBV3-1/TRBV3-2
CASSPQRGRNEKLFF TGTGCCAGCAGTCCGCAGAGAGGGAGGAATGAAAAACTGTTTTTT NA TRBJ1-4 NA TRBV27
CAWSVGGAGYTF TGTGCCTGGAGTGTCGGTGGGGCTGGCTACACCTTC NA TRBJ1-2 NA TRBV30
CASSQRSRTGGNEKLFF TGTGCCAGCAGCCAGCGCTCTAGGACAGGAGGTAATGAAAAACTGTTTTTT NA TRBJ1-4 TRBD1 TRBV3-1/TRBV3-2
CASSPPSGGGGEAFF TGTGCCAGCTCACCTCCGAGCGGCGGGGGCGGTGAAGCTTTCTTT NA TRBJ1-1 NA TRBV18
CASNRNRLNTEAFF TGTGCCAGCAATCGGAACAGACTGAACACTGAAGCTTTCTTT NA TRBJ1-1 NA TRBV2
CASSLGGFVADTQYF TGTGCCAGCAGTTTAGGGGGCTTTGTTGCAGATACGCAGTATTTT NA TRBJ2-3 NA TRBV28
CASSSYRQARGLREQYF TGTGCCAGCAGCTCTTACCGACAGGCACGCGGGCTACGGGAGCAGTACTTC NA TRBJ2-7 NA TRBV7-2
CASSAGQGSTGELFF TGTGCCAGCAGTGCCGGACAGGGTTCCACCGGGGAGCTGTTTTTT NA TRBJ2-2 TRBD1 TRBV28
CASSQAISVSSPLHF TGTGCCAGCAGCCAAGCGATCTCAGTCTCTTCACCCCTCCACTTT NA TRBJ1-6 NA TRBV4-2
CASSLGGGAPYNEQFF TGTGCCAGCAGCTTAGGCGGGGGGGCCCCCTACAATGAGCAGTTCTTC NA TRBJ2-1 TRBD2 TRBV13
CASSPDRDGAFF TGTGCCAGCTCACCGGACAGGGATGGGGCTTTCTTT NA TRBJ1-1 TRBD1 TRBV18
CASSLGEFDLHF TGTGCCAGCAGCTTAGGCGAGTTTGACCTCCACTTT once TRBJ1-6 NA TRBV7-2
CASSSIAGANEQFF TGTGCCAGCAGCTCCATTGCGGGGGCCAATGAGCAGTTCTTC once TRBJ2-1 NA TRBV7-8
CASSASSYEQYF TGTGCCAGCAGTGCGAGCTCCTACGAGCAGTACTTC NA TRBJ2-7 NA TRBV12-3/TRBV12-4
CASSFRGTGGEQYF TGTGCCAGCAGCTTTAGGGGGACAGGGGGCGAGCAGTACTTC NA TRBJ2-7 TRBD1 TRBV11-2
CASSLDSPTEAFF TGTGCCAGCAGTTTGGACAGTCCCACTGAAGCTTTCTTT NA TRBJ1-1 NA TRBV12-3/TRBV12-4
CASSQDGADRWGTEAFF TGTGCCAGCAGCCAAGATGGGGCAGATCGATGGGGCACTGAAGCTTTCTTT NA TRBJ1-1 NA TRBV4-2
CAWSRDTKSNQPQHF TGTGCCTGGAGTAGGGACACCAAAAGCAATCAGCCCCAGCATTTT once TRBJ1-5 NA TRBV30
CASSEQIKYEQYF TGTGCCAGCAGTGAGCAGATAAAGTACGAGCAGTACTTC NA TRBJ2-7 NA TRBV6-1
CASGSEAGVLSNQPQHF TGTGCTAGTGGTTCCGAGGCGGGGGTTTTAAGCAATCAGCCCCAGCATTTT NA TRBJ1-5 NA TRBV12-5
CASSLAGFSSYEQYF TGCGCCAGCAGCTTGGCAGGGTTCAGCTCCTACGAGCAGTACTTC NA TRBJ2-7 NA TRBV5-1
CASSLAGGGVYGYTF TGCGCCAGCAGCTTAGCAGGGGGCGGTGTCTATGGCTACACCTTC NA TRBJ1-2 TRBD1 TRBV5-1
CASSSDNQETQYF TGTGCCAGCAGCTCGGACAACCAAGAGACCCAGTACTTC NA TRBJ2-5 NA TRBV5-4
CASSSDRIGTEAFF TGTGCCAGCAGCTCAGACAGGATTGGGACTGAAGCTTTCTTT few TRBJ1-1 NA TRBV7-3
CASSVYPGNYEQYF TGTGCCAGCAGCGTATACCCCGGGAACTACGAGCAGTACTTC NA TRBJ2-7 NA TRBV5-6
CASSRGQGRVETQYF TGCGCCAGCAGCAGGGGACAGGGGCGGGTGGAGACCCAGTACTTC NA TRBJ2-5 TRBD1 TRBV5-1
CASSYEDPDTQYF TGTGCCAGCAGTTACGAGGATCCAGATACGCAGTATTTT NA TRBJ2-3 NA TRBV6-6
CASRQTGGTNYGYTF TGTGCCAGCAGACAGACAGGGGGCACCAACTATGGCTACACCTTC NA TRBJ1-2 TRBD1 TRBV3-1/TRBV3-2
CASSQPLGDTQYF TGTGCCAGCAGCCAACCTCTAGGAGATACGCAGTATTTT once TRBJ2-3 NA TRBV3-1/TRBV3-2
CASSSLDSGGESPLHF TGTGCCAGCAGCTCCCTCGACTCGGGGGGAGAGTCACCCCTCCACTTT NA TRBJ1-6 NA TRBV5-5
CSVEGTGPNTEAFF TGCAGCGTTGAAGGGACAGGACCGAACACTGAAGCTTTCTTT NA TRBJ1-1 TRBD1 TRBV29-1
CASSVGTAGAYEQYF TGTGCCAGCAGCGTTGGGACAGCCGGGGCCTACGAGCAGTACTTC NA TRBJ2-7 TRBD1 TRBV9
CASSLDLRTGGSEQYF TGTGCCAGCAGCTTAGATCTACGGACAGGGGGATCCGAGCAGTACTTC NA TRBJ2-7 TRBD1 TRBV11-2
CASSQGTGQPQHF TGTGCCAGCAGCCAAGGAACAGGGCAGCCCCAGCATTTT NA TRBJ1-5 NA TRBV3-1/TRBV3-2
CASSRTSGGSSTDTQYF TGTGCCAGCAGTCGGACTAGCGGGGGATCTAGCACAGATACGCAGTATTTT NA TRBJ2-3 TRBD2 TRBV11-3
CASTSSGPGYTDTQYF TGTGCCAGCACCTCTTCCGGGCCGGGGTACACAGATACGCAGTATTTT NA TRBJ2-3 NA TRBV28
CASSFRPQETQYF TGTGCCAGCAGTTTCAGGCCCCAAGAGACCCAGTACTTC NA TRBJ2-5 NA TRBV12-3/TRBV12-4